The sequence of this TCR beta chain was determined in a study of cytomegalovirus exposure and HLA in healthy donors. In the PCR, 60 Vbeta and 13 Jbeta primers were used. The protocol was immunoSEQ multiplex PCR, while the TCRdb copy is restricted to in-frame clones and leaves out a portion. This sample's table has 200,000 or so clones. Study-level findings and limits: Despite most TCR sequences being rare, some public TCRs occurred in many donors. Roughly uniform depth of sequencing across donors was assumed in presence/absence analyses. TCR beta chains numbering under 200 were designated cytomegalovirus-associated.

Deletions cut 5 bases from V and 4 bases from J, with 14 bases between. The CDR3 consists of 14 residues. CDR1 is MNHEY, CDR2 SMNVEV, per germline (reference sequence). For this clone: What it binds is unknown.

The TCR sequence derives from a girl aged 2 to 10 in good health and CMV-seropositive. The sequenced material came from PBMCs. The chain employs TRBV27 and TRBJ2-5, with D possibly being TRBD2 (6 bases). The CDR3 loop is CASSGRGTPETQYF. CDR3 DNA sequence: TGTGCCAGCAGTGGGCGAGGGACTCCAGAGACCCAGTACTTC.